This T cell receptor (beta chain) was identified during a study of T cells after yellow fever vaccination. In the study overall: Fractions of limited cellularity were prepared by means of SMART-Seq v4 Ultra Low Input.

This CDR3 is built from 15 residues. Deletions cut 4 bases from V and 1 base from J, with 15 bases between. Germline CDR1 SGHRS, CDR2 YFSETQ. This clonotype has only a few counts. Its antigen is unknown. Overall study findings and caveats: Contaminants from the bulk population, in the form of abundant clonotypes, could be found in FACS-sorted repertoires.

TCRdb independently ran MiXCR on the 5' RACE reads; one entry per CDR3 protein. This table holds hundreds of thousands of distinct CDR3 sequences, 18% found once. The chain recombines TRBV5-1 with TRBJ2-7; D uncertain. Sample: PBMCs, taken before the yellow fever booster vaccination. The clonotype originates from a man between 18 and 29 years old who received the YFV17D yellow fever vaccine. In nucleotides, the CDR3 is TGCGCCAGCAGCGCAACCGGGTTAAGGTCCTACGAGCAGTACTTC. It yields the protein CASSATGLRSYEQYF.